Below are 10 T cell receptor beta chains sequenced from a single sample in a study of metastatic and nonmetastatic thyroid tumors. Treatment of any kind had been given to no patient before thyroid surgery. TCRdb re-called the PCR reads with MiXCR. Among about 13,000 clones, under 30% were seen once, and the ten largest hold roughly 3.9%. Input material: blood. These receptors were collected from a female donor with papillary thyroid cancer or a benign thyroid nodule (not recorded which). Some clones in this sample may be carry-over from other donors' samples.

This clone appeared many times. V usage is TRBV20-1 and J usage is TRBJ2-7; tentative D call: TRBD2 (7 bases). The V gene lost 3 bases and the J gene lost 2 bases, with 20 bases spanning the gap. CDR3 length: 16 residues. The V gene's germline CDR1 is DFQATT and CDR2 SNEGSKA (reference sequence). In DNA, the CDR3 is TGCAGTGCTAGTGCATGGGAGAGGGGGGGCCCCTACGAGCAGTACTTC. Amino acid sequence: CSASAWERGGPYEQYF.

This clone was detected many times. This chain connects TRBV3-1 to TRBJ2-2; 7 bases fit TRBD2. J lost 3 bases, V lost 1 base, and 5 bases had no gene match. This CDR3 contains 16 residues. Germline CDR1 reads LGHDT; CDR2 reads YNNKEL (reference sequence). CDR3 protein: CASSQGASGYTGELFF. The CDR3 DNA sequence: TGTGCCAGCAGCCAAGGGGCTAGCGGATACACCGGGGAGCTGTTTTTT.

The rearrangement links TRBV6-1 to TRBJ2-4, with 16 positions matching TRBD2. Matching the DNA end better, TRBJ2-1 makes the J call doubtful. This CDR3 contains 17 residues. Germline loops: CDR1 MNHNS, CDR2 SASEGT. The chain's CDR3 is CASEKGGTSGGAFEQFF. CDR3 DNA sequence: TGTGCCAGCGAGAAAGGAGGGACTAGCGGGGGGGCCTTTGAGCAGTTCTTC.

In this sample, this clone is medium-sized. The CDR3 reads CASSQGESYNEQFF. Here the CDR3 DNA reads TGTGCCAGCAGCCAGGGGGAATCCTACAATGAGCAGTTCTTC. The chain uses TRBV28 and TRBJ2-1; 7 nucleotides match TRBD1. J gave up 1 base and V 6 bases, and 3 bases lay outside the gene matches. Germline CDR1 and CDR2: MDHEN and SYDVKM. The CDR3 sequence is 14 residues long.

This clone was counted at least ten times. V is TRBV3-1 and J is TRBJ2-1, with a weak D call TRBD2 (5 bases). This CDR3 region has 16 residues. V was shortened by 1 base and J by 5 bases, with 15 bases between the two germline ends. Germline V CDR1 and CDR2: LGHDT, YNNKEL (reference sequence). CDR3 coding DNA: TGTGCCAGCAGCCAAGCCGGCGGAGGTGGGGACAATGAGCAGTTCTTC. As protein: CASSQAGGGGDNEQFF.

The table lists this clone with many counts. This sequence joins TRBV18 and TRBJ2-3, with no clear D. Germline CDR1 KGHSH, CDR2 LQKENI. There are 14 residues in the CDR3. V dropped 5 bases and J dropped 1 base, with 10 bases sitting between them. The CDR3 loop reads CASSRNTGTDTQYF. CDR3 DNA sequence: TGTGCCAGCTCAAGAAATACAGGCACAGATACGCAGTATTTT.

This clone was counted between two and nine times. The chain links TRBV4-2 to TRBJ1-1, with 7 bases identical to TRBD1. The V gene end was trimmed by 3 bases and the J gene end by 4 bases; junction bases not matched to a gene: 5. CDR3 size: 14 residues. Germline V lookup: CDR1 LGHNA, CDR2 YNFKEQ. CDR3 protein: CASSHQDRTTEAFF. The CDR3 nucleotides are TGTGCCAGCAGCCACCAGGACAGGACCACTGAAGCTTTCTTT.

This clone was detected only a few times. This may be a read error, as it is one base from a much larger clone. The sample has other DNA sequences that encode this CDR3 too. This chain links TRBV24-1 with TRBJ2-7; 8 bases align to TRBD1. CDR3 length: 15 residues. Germline V CDR1 and CDR2: KGHDR, SFDVKD. Trimming cost V 6 bases and J 1 base; bases outside gene matches: 7. The CDR3 DNA is TGTGCCACCAGTAAGGACAGGGATGGTTCCTACGAGCAGTACTTC. Encoded protein: CATSKDRDGSYEQYF.

This clone was recorded many times. This sequence joins TRBV20-1 and TRBJ2-7; TRBD2 matches at 10 bases. CDR3 length equals 12 residues. The germline CDR1 and CDR2 sequences are DFQATT and SNEGSKA (reference sequence). The V segment lost 6 bases and the J segment 3 bases; nucleotides outside the gene matches: 2. This chain's CDR3 is CSAIAGGYEQYV. In DNA form, the CDR3 reads TGCAGTGCAATAGCGGGAGGCTACGAGCAGTACGTC.

This clone occurred many times. This chain joins TRBV18 and TRBJ1-3; 8 positions match TRBD1. CDR3 length: 14 residues. Unmatched junction bases numbered 2, after V lost 4 bases and J lost 3 bases. Germline V lookup: CDR1 KGHSH, CDR2 LQKENI. The CDR3 DNA follows: TGTGCCAGCTCACTGGACAGGGTTGGAAACACCATATATTTT. Translated: CASSLDRVGNTIYF.